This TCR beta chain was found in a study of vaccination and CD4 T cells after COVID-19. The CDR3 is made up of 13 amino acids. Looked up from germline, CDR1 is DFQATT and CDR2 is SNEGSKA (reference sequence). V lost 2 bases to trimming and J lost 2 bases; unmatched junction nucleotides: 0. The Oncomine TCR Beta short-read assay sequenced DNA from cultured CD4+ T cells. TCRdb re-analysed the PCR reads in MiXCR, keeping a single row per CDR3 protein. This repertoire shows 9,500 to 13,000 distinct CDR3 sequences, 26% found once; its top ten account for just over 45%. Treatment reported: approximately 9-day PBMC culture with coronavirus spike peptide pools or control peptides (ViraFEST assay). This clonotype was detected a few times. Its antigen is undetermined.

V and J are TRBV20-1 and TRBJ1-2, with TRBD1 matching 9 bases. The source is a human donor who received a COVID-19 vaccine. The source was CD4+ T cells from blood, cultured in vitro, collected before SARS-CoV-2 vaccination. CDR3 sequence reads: CSARTGGNYGYTF. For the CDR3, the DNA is TGCAGTGCTAGAACAGGGGGCAACTATGGCTACACCTTC.